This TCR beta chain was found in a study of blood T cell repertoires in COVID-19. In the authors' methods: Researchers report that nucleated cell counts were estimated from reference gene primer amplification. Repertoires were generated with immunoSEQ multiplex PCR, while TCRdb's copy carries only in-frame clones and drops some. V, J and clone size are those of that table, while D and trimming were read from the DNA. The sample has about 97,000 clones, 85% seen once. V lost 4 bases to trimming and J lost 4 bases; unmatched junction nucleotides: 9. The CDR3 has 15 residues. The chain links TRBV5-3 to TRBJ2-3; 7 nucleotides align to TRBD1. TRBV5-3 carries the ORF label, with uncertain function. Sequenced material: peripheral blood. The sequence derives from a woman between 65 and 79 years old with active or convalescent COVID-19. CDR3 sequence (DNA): TGTGCCAGAAGCGACAGGGTAATGGGATCAGATACGCAGTATTTT. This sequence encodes CARSDRVMGSDTQYF.